The 14 T cell receptor beta chains reported below all come from one sample, sequenced in a study of blood T cell repertoires in COVID-19. TCRdb keeps only in-frame clones here, not all; method: immunoSEQ multiplex PCR. The table lists some 170,000 clones, about 88% of them singletons. Specimen: PBMCs or T cells enriched from blood (not recorded which). The receptors derive from a human donor with acute COVID-19. The donor label of this sample is uncertain.

The V call is TRBV7-8, the J call TRBJ2-1; 10 bases match TRBD2. The V gene's germline CDR1 is SGHVS and CDR2 FQNEAQ. The V segment lost 5 bases and the J segment 4 bases; nucleotides outside the gene matches: 5. CDR3 size: 15 residues. CDR3 residues: CASSPGTSVYNEQFF. CDR3 nucleotides: TGTGCCAGCAGCCCCGGGACTAGCGTGTACAATGAGCAGTTCTTC.

The chain employs TRBV29-1 and TRBJ1-2; 12 nucleotides match TRBD1. Germline V gene sequence: CDR1 SQVTM, CDR2 ANQGSEA. The CDR3 is 15 residues long. V lost 4 bases and J lost 14; bases outside the gene matches: 17. CDR3 in DNA: TGCAGCGTTGTAGTCGGCGCGGGACAGGGGGCCCGGCAGACCTTC. It encodes CSVVVGAGQGARQTF. The variable domain in full, completed from reference TRBV29-1 and TRBJ1-2, reads SAVISQKPSRDICQRGTSLTIQCQVDSQVTMMFWYRQQPGQSLTLIATANQGSEATYESGFVIDKFPISRPNLTFSTLTVSNMSPEDSSIYLCSVVVGAGQGARQTFGSGTRLTVV.

The rearrangement links TRBV30 to TRBJ1-1; D not certain. This CDR3 region has 11 residues. Trimming shortened V by 8 bases and J by 1 base, and 8 bases separated the two germline ends. Germline CDR1 reads GTSNPN; CDR2 reads SVGIG (reference sequence). The CDR3 here is CAADWNTEAFF. For the CDR3, the DNA is TGTGCCGCCGACTGGAACACTGAAGCTTTCTTT.

The chain couples TRBV5-1 to TRBJ2-5; 11 nucleotides line up with TRBD2. Germline V gene lookup returns CDR1 SGHRS and CDR2 YFSETQ. CDR3 length: 16 residues. Unmatched junction bases numbered 8, after V lost 4 bases and J lost 3 bases. The CDR3 protein is CASSPTKLAGEETQYF. The CDR3 DNA is TGCGCCAGCAGCCCTACTAAACTAGCGGGGGAAGAGACCCAGTACTTC.

J is TRBJ1-1 and V is TRBV5-1; a possible D gene is TRBD1 (6 bases). The CDR3 has 15 residues. Germline lookup yields CDR1 SGHRS and CDR2 YFSETQ. The V gene lost 5 bases and the J gene lost 4 bases, with 18 bases spanning the gap. DNA for the CDR3: TGCGCCAGCAGGGGGAATCAGGGGAGATTCACTGAAGCTTTCTTT. Translating gives CASRGNQGRFTEAFF.

The CDR3 loop is CASSLRGTALSYEQYF. The CDR3 DNA reads TGTGCCAGCAGTCTCAGGGGGACAGCGCTCTCCTACGAGCAGTACTTC. J is TRBJ2-7 and V is TRBV27; 7 nucleotides align to TRBD1. J gave up 0 bases and V 5 bases, and 10 bases lay outside the gene matches. This CDR3 comprises 16 residues. CDR1 MNHEY and CDR2 SMNVEV come from the germline V gene (reference sequence).

The V call is TRBV2, the J call TRBJ2-5; D is unresolved. Trimming pared 3 bases from V and 3 bases from J, leaving 11 bases between. This CDR3 has 14 residues. CDR1 is SNHLY and CDR2 is FYNNEI in the germline V gene. The CDR3 DNA reads as TGTGCCAGCAGTGATGAGATCAGGAAAGAGACCCAGTACTTC. This sequence encodes CASSDEIRKETQYF.

The J gene is TRBJ2-2, the V gene TRBV7-9, with 8 bases fitting TRBD2. This CDR3 spans 14 amino acids. V was pared by 3 bases and J by 6 bases, with 3 bases of the junction left unmatched. Germline CDR1 reads SEHNR; CDR2 reads FQNEAQ (reference sequence). CDR3 coding DNA: TGTGCCAGCAGCTTTGTAGCGGGGTCCGGGGAGCTGTTTTTT. Protein sequence: CASSFVAGSGELFF.

The chain recombines TRBV19 with TRBJ2-7; TRBD1 agrees at 8 bases. V lost 5 bases to trimming and J lost 0 bases; unmatched junction nucleotides: 9. Looked up from germline, CDR1 is LNHDA and CDR2 is SQIVND (reference sequence). CDR3 length: 16 amino acids. The CDR3 nucleotides are TGTGCCAGTAGTCCAAAGGGGGGACAGGCCTCCTACGAGCAGTACTTC. As protein: CASSPKGGQASYEQYF.

The CDR3 nucleotides read TGCAGCGTTAAAGGACAGGGAGCCGGGGAGCTGTTTTTT. Its translation is CSVKGQGAGELFF. V and J are TRBV29-1 and TRBJ2-2, with 8 bases aligning to TRBD1. The CDR3 totals 13 residues. Germline loops: CDR1 SQVTM, CDR2 ANQGSEA. The V and J ends lost 5 bases and 6 bases, in that order; junction bases with no gene match: 5.

This chain connects TRBV10-2 to TRBJ1-4, with D possibly TRBD1 on 6 matching bases. V was pared by 4 bases and J by 0 bases, with 12 bases between. The CDR3 is 16 residues long. CDR1 is WSHSY and CDR2 is SAAADI in the germline V gene. The CDR3 bases are TGCGCCAGCAGTGGACAGGATCCTGCAACTAATGAAAAACTGTTTTTT. This codes for CASSGQDPATNEKLFF.

This chain's CDR3 is CAWSAAGGPTDTQYF. The CDR3, as DNA: TGTGCCTGGAGTGCGGCGGGGGGGCCCACAGATACGCAGTATTTT. The chain carries TRBV30 and TRBJ2-3; 9 positions agree with TRBD2. J was trimmed by 2 bases and V by 1 base; bases with no gene match: 4. The CDR3 is 15 amino acids. Germline loops: CDR1 GTSNPN, CDR2 SVGIG (reference sequence).

The rearrangement uses TRBV5-5 and TRBJ1-3, with a possible D match to TRBD1 (5 bases). CDR1 SGHKS and CDR2 YYEKEE come from the germline V gene (reference sequence). V was cut by 1 base and J by 11 bases, with 10 bases left in between. The CDR3 is 12 residues long. Here the CDR3 DNA reads TGTGCCAGCAGCTTGTATGGGGGGTCCATATATTTT. Translation: CASSLYGGSIYF. Full variable domain (remainder filled in from reference TRBV5-5 and TRBJ1-3): DAGVTQSPTHLIKTRGQQVTLRCSPISGHKSVSWYQQVLGQGPQFIFQYYEKEERGRGNFPDRFSARQFPNYSSELNVNALLLGDSALYLCASSLYGGSIYFGEGSWLTVV.

The chain couples TRBV7-2 to TRBJ2-7; 9 nucleotides align to TRBD1. The CDR3 is made up of 16 amino acids. Germline V gene lookup returns CDR1 SGHTA and CDR2 FQGNSA. V dropped 0 bases and J dropped 2; count of bases not matched to a gene: 5. The CDR3 reads CASSLAGDRVAYEQYF. Here the CDR3 DNA reads TGTGCCAGCAGCTTAGCGGGGGACAGGGTTGCCTACGAGCAGTACTTC. The full variable domain, in which reference TRBV7-2 and TRBJ2-7 provide the parts outside the CDR3, is GAGVSQSPSNKVTEKGKDVELRCDPISGHTALYWYRQSLGQGLEFLIYFQGNSAPDKSGLPSDRFSAERTGGSVSTLTIQRTQQEDSAVYLCASSLAGDRVAYEQYFGPGTRLTVT.